A selection of T cell receptor beta chains follows, all from one sample in a study of T cell responses to AZD1222 COVID-19 vaccine. Here immunoSEQ multiplex PCR was the method, and the copy in TCRdb shows in-frame clones only, minus some. The sample lists about 110,000 clones, approximately 85% seen once, with over 5% in the top ten. Sequenced here: peripheral blood, sampled on day 0 of AZD1222 vaccination. The source of these receptors is an adult in good health. Each CDR3 is given with its conserved first and last residue. A D gene is named only where the DNA matches it firmly. The listing skips clone size in some rows; elsewhere it reads once, few, many or a size class.

d_gene,v_gene,j_gene,abundance,CDR3aa,CDR3nt
NA,TRBV28,TRBJ1-1,once,CASSGGGAFF,TGTGCCAGCAGCGGGGGGGGAGCTTTCTTT
NA,TRBV12-3/TRBV12-4,TRBJ2-7,NA,CASSPGTPYEQYF,TGTGCCAGCAGTCCCGGGACACCCTACGAGCAGTACTTC
TRBD1,TRBV4-1,TRBJ2-7,NA,CASSQVSTGGSYEQYF,TGCGCCAGCAGCCAAGTGTCGACAGGGGGCTCCTACGAGCAGTACTTC
NA,TRBV6-2/TRBV6-3,TRBJ1-5,NA,CASSYSNGNQPQHF,TGTGCCAGCAGTTACTCGAATGGGAATCAGCCCCAGCATTTT
NA,TRBV11-3,TRBJ1-1,NA,CASSLDRGEAFF,TGTGCCAGCAGCTTAGATCGCGGTGAAGCTTTCTTT
NA,TRBV30,TRBJ2-2,NA,CAWSVHWGVGVTGELFF,TGTGCCTGGAGTGTACATTGGGGAGTCGGGGTCACCGGGGAGCTGTTTTTT
TRBD1,TRBV28,TRBJ2-5,NA,CASGTEETQYF,TGTGCCAGCGGGACAGAAGAGACCCAGTACTTC
NA,TRBV7-8,TRBJ1-1,NA,CASSHTGVDTEAFF,TGTGCCAGCAGCCACACCGGGGTGGACACTGAAGCTTTCTTT
TRBD2,TRBV3-1/TRBV3-2,TRBJ2-7,NA,CASSHQRLAGVSPYEQYF,TGTGCCAGCAGCCACCAAAGACTAGCGGGGGTATCTCCCTACGAGCAGTACTTC
NA,TRBV6-5,TRBJ2-1,NA,CASSYSVGNEQFF,TGTGCCAGCAGTTACTCGGTCGGAAATGAGCAGTTCTTC
NA,TRBV18,TRBJ1-5,NA,CASSPRAVRGAPHQPQHF,TGTGCCAGCTCACCACGTGCCGTACGGGGGGCCCCCCATCAGCCCCAGCATTTT
TRBD2,TRBV4-1,TRBJ2-7,NA,CASSQGTPGGWYEQYF,TGCGCCAGCAGCCAAGGGACTCCGGGAGGTTGGTACGAGCAGTACTTC
TRBD1,TRBV28,TRBJ2-7,NA,CASSPGDRAHEQYF,TGTGCCAGCAGCCCGGGGGACAGGGCCCACGAGCAGTACTTC
NA,TRBV19,TRBJ2-1,NA,CASSIKADSYNEQFF,TGTGCCAGTAGTATAAAGGCGGATTCCTACAATGAGCAGTTCTTC
NA,TRBV6-5,TRBJ1-1,NA,CASRGSSTEAFF,TGTGCCAGCAGGGGGTCCAGCACTGAAGCTTTCTTT
NA,TRBV29-1,TRBJ2-7,NA,CSAVRDGYEQYF,TGCAGCGCCGTCAGAGACGGTTACGAGCAGTACTTC
TRBD1,TRBV4-3,TRBJ1-3,NA,CASSQDHRDSTNTIYF,TGCGCCAGCAGCCAAGATCATAGGGACAGTACAAACACCATATATTTT
NA,TRBV19,TRBJ2-1,NA,CASIGAGPSYNEQFF,TGTGCCAGTATCGGTGCGGGGCCCTCCTACAATGAGCAGTTCTTC
NA,TRBV10-1,TRBJ2-7,few,CASSVRTEIYEQYF,TGCGCCAGCAGTGTAAGGACAGAGATCTACGAGCAGTACTTC
NA,TRBV11-3,TRBJ1-1,NA,CASSLVPDRSTEAFF,TGTGCCAGCAGCTTAGTTCCAGATCGAAGCACTGAAGCTTTCTTT
NA,TRBV4-1,TRBJ1-3,NA,CASSQESVFCLCTIYF,TGCGCCAGCAGCCAAGAGAGTGTTTTTTGCCTCTGCACCATATATTTT
NA,TRBV29-1,TRBJ1-3,NA,CSGGSGNTIYF,TGCAGCGGGGGCTCTGGAAACACCATATATTTT
NA,TRBV4-3,TRBJ1-5,NA,CASSQGVTDNQPQHF,TGCGCCAGCAGCCAAGGGGTAACAGACAATCAGCCCCAGCATTTT